A single sample is the source of the 6 T cell receptor beta chains below, sequenced in a study of patients and donors after allogeneic stem cell transplantation (TCRdb year 2020). Library method: RT-PCR. Sequencer: NextSeq 550. Using fastp trimming at Q25 and MiXCR clonotype assembly, TCRdb reanalyzed the public sequencing data and kept in-frame beta chains. Every CDR3 protein is listed once, alongside the most common genes and DNA of its rows. The sample yields approximately 250,000 distinct CDR3 sequences; roughly an eighth were counted once. The biggest ten clones account for under 14% of the sample. What was sequenced was blood, either unsorted or a sorted T cell fraction (not recorded which). The receptor set was obtained from a human donor who was either an allogeneic HSCT recipient or a stem cell or donor lymphocyte infusion donor (not recorded which). It is not recorded whose cells these are; they may come from a transplant donor.

This clonotype was detected ten times or more. The V and J genes are TRBV5-5 and TRBJ2-1, with TRBD2 matching 14 bases. This CDR3 has 15 residues. Germline CDR1 and CDR2: SGHKS and YYEKEE (reference sequence). J lost 13 bases, V lost 4 bases, and 10 bases had no gene match. The CDR3 protein is CASSVGAGTSGRQFF. CDR3 bases: TGTGCCAGCAGCGTGGGAGCCGGGACTAGCGGGAGACAGTTCTTC.

This sequence joins TRBV7-3 and TRBJ2-1; D may match TRBD1 or TRBD2 (5 bases each). Germline V gives CDR1 SGHTA, CDR2 FQGTGA. V was clipped by 1 base and J by 10 bases, with 11 bases between them. This CDR3 is 13 amino acids long. This chain's CDR3 is CASSLRPGAEQFF. CDR3 in DNA: TGTGCCAGCAGCTTAAGGCCCGGGGCAGAGCAGTTCTTC.

The sample holds many counts of this clonotype. The chain links TRBV12-3 or TRBV12-4 to TRBJ1-5; no firm D call. This CDR3 region has 14 residues. V lost 7 bases and J lost 3, with 13 bases in between. DNA for the CDR3: TGTGCCAGCACCGAGGATTATAACAATCAGCCCCAGCATTTT. Translating it yields CASTEDYNNQPQHF.

CDR3 in DNA: TGTGCCAGCAGTCCAACCGGACAGGGCGCGATCGGGGAGCTGTTTTTT. Its protein is CASSPTGQGAIGELFF. The V gene is TRBV28, the J gene TRBJ2-2; 8 bases align to TRBD1. The length of the CDR3 is 16 residues. The J segment lost 7 bases and the V segment lost 5 bases, leaving 12 bases of the junction unmatched. Germline V gives CDR1 MDHEN, CDR2 SYDVKM.

There are a few counts of this clonotype. The chain links TRBV7-3 to TRBJ2-1; 10 bases map to TRBD2. The V segment lost 3 bases and the J segment 7 bases; nucleotides outside the gene matches: 9. The CDR3 length is 16 residues. Looked up from germline, CDR1 is SGHTA and CDR2 is FQGTGA. CDR3 bases: TGTGCCAGCAGCTTCTCCGGGACTAGCGCGATTAATGAGCAGTTCTTC. It yields the protein CASSFSGTSAINEQFF.

This clonotype was observed many times. The V call is TRBV5-1, the J call TRBJ2-7; D not certain. The length of the CDR3 is 13 residues. Germline V lookup: CDR1 SGHRS, CDR2 YFSETQ. Trimming stripped 6 bases from V and 3 bases from J, with 13 bases between. The CDR3 loop is CASIGDNSYEQYF. CDR3 sequence (DNA): TGCGCCAGCATTGGGGATAACAGCTACGAGCAGTACTTC.